This TCR beta chain was captured in a study of shared clonotypes between healthy human individuals. Study summary: The study used three CD4 naive, three CD4 memory, two CD8 naive and one CD8 memory plate per donor.

This CDR3 is 16 amino acids long. The germline V gene encodes CDR1 LGHNA and CDR2 YNFKEQ. V shed 0 bases and J 0 bases; nucleotides not matched to a gene: 2. Profiling relied on immunoSEQ multiplex PCR, and the TCRdb table lists in-frame clones only, not all of them. This sample yields some 1 million clones, of which around 76% are seen a single time; approximately 1.5% belongs to the top ten. This TCR was recovered from a man aged 18 to 29 in good health. The chain uses TRBV4-2 and TRBJ2-3, with 8 bases lining up with TRBD1. What was sequenced was memory CD4+ T cells sorted from blood. Described subset: CD45RA-negative fraction. In DNA form, the CDR3 reads TGTGCCAGCAGCCAAGACTACAGGGGGAGCACAGATACGCAGTATTTT. It specifies CASSQDYRGSTDTQYF.